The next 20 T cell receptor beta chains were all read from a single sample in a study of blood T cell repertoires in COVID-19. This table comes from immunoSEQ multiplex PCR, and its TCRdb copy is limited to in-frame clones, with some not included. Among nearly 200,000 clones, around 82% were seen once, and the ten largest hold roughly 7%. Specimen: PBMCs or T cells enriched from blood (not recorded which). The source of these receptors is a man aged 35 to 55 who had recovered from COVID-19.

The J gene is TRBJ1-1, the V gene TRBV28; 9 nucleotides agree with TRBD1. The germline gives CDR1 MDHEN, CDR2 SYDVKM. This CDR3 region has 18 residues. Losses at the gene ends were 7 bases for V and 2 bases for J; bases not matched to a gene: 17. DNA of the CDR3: TGTGCCAGCATTACCCTGGGACAGGGATTTCGTCCTAACACTGAAGCTTTCTTT. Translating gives CASITLGQGFRPNTEAFF.

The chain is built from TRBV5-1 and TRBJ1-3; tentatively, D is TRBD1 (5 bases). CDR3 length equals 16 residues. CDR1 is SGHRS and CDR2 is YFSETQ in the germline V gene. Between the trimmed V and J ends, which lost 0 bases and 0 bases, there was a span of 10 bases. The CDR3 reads CASSLVGASSGNTIYF. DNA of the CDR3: TGCGCCAGCAGCTTGGTTGGGGCCAGCTCTGGAAACACCATATATTTT.

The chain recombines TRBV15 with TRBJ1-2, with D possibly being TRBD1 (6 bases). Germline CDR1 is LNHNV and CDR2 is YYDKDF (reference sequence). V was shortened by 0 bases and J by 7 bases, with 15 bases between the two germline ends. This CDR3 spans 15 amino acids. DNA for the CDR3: TGTGCCACCAGCAGAGAGCGCAGGGGTATGAGTGGCTACACCTTC. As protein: CATSRERRGMSGYTF.

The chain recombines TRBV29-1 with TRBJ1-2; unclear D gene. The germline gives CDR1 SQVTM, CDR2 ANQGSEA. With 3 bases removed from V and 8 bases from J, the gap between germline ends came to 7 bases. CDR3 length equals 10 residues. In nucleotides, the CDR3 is TGCAGCGTTGATCGGGGAGGCTACACCTTC. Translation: CSVDRGGYTF.

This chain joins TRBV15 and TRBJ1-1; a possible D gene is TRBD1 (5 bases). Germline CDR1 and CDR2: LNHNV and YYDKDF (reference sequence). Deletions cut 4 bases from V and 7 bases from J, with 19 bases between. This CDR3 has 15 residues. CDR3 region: CATSTLQGSFSEAFF. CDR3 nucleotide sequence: TGTGCCACCAGCACCCTCCAGGGCTCATTCAGTGAAGCTTTCTTT.

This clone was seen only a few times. This chain's CDR3 is CASSPPGQTLYEQYF. CDR3 DNA sequence: TGTGCCAGCTCACCGCCGGGACAGACGCTCTACGAGCAGTACTTC. The chain couples TRBV18 to TRBJ2-7, with 7 nucleotides matching TRBD1. The germline V gene has CDR1 KGHSH and CDR2 LQKENI. This CDR3 has 15 residues. V was pared by 3 bases and J by 3 bases, with 8 bases of the junction left unmatched.

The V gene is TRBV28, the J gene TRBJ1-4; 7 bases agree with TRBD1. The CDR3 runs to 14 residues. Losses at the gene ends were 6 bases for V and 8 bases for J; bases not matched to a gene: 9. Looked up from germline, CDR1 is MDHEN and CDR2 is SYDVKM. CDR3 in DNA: TGTGCCAGCAGATCTACAGGGGAAGAGGAAAAACTGTTTTTT. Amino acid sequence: CASRSTGEEEKLFF.

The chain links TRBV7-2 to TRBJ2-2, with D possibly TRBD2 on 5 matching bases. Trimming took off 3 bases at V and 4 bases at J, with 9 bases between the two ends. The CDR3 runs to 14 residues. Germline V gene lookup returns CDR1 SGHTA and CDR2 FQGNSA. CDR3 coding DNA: TGTGCCAGCAGCTTCCCTGGAGGCACCGGGGAGCTGTTTTTT. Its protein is CASSFPGGTGELFF.

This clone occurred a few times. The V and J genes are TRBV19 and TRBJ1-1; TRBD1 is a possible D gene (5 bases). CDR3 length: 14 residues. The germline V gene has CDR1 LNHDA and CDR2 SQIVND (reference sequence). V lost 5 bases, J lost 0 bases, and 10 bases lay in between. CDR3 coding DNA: TGTGCCAGTAGTCAGGACATTTTGAACACTGAAGCTTTCTTT. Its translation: CASSQDILNTEAFF.

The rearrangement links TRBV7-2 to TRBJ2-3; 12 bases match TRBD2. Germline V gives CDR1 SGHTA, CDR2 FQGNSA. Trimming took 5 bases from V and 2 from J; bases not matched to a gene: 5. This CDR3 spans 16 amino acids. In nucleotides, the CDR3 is TGTGCCAGCAGCCCGGGGACTAGCGGGTTCACAGATACGCAGTATTTT. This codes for CASSPGTSGFTDTQYF.

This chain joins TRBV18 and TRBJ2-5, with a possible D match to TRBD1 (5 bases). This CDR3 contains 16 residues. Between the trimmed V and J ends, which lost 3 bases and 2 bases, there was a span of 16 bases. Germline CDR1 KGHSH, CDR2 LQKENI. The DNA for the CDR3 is TGTGCCAGCTCACCGCGACGAGGAGACAGTCAAGAGACCCAGTACTTC. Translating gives CASSPRRGDSQETQYF.

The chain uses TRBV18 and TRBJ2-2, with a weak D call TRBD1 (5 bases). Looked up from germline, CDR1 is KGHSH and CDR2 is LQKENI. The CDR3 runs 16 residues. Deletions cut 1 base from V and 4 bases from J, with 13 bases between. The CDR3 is CASSPRQGGGTGELFF. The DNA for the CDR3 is TGTGCCAGCTCACCACGGCAGGGCGGCGGCACCGGGGAGCTGTTTTTT.

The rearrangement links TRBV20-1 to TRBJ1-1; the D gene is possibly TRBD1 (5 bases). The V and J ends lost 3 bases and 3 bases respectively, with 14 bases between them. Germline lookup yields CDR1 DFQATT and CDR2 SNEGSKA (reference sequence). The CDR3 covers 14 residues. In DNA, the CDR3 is TGCAGTGCTAGTTACAGGAGCTACCACACTGAAGCTTTCTTT. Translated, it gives CSASYRSYHTEAFF.

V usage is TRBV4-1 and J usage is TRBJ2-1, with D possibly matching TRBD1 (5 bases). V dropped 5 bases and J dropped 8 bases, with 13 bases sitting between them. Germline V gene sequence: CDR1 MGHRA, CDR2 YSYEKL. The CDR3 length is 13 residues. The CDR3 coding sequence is TGCGCCAGCAGCGATCAAAGGGGATATGAGCAGTTCTTC. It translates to CASSDQRGYEQFF.

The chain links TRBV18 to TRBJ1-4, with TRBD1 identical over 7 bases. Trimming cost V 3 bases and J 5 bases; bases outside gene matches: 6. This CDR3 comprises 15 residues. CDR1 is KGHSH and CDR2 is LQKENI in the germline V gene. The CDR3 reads CASSPRDSVNEKLFF. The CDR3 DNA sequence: TGTGCCAGCTCACCCCGGGACAGCGTGAATGAAAAACTGTTTTTT.

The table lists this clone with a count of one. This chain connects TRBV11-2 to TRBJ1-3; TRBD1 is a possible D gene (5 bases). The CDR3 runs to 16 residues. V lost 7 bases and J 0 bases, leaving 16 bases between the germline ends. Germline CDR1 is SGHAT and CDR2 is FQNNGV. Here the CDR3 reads CASTRRTTHSGNTIYF. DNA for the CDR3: TGTGCCAGCACCAGAAGGACAACTCACTCTGGAAACACCATATATTTT. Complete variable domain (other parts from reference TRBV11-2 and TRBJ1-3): EAGVAQSPRYKIIEKRQSVAFWCNPISGHATLYWYQQILGQGPKLLIQFQNNGVVDDSQLPKDRFSAERLKGVDSTLKIQPAKLEDSAVYLCASTRRTTHSGNTIYFGEGSWLTVV.

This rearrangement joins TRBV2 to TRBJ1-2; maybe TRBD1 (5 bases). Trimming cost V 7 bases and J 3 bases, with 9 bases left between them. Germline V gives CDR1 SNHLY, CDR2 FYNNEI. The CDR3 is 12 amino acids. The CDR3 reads CASKGSDYGYTF. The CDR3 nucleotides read TGTGCCAGCAAGGGGTCCGACTATGGCTACACCTTC. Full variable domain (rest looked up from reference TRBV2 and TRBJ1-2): EPEVTQTPSHQVTQMGQEVILRCVPISNHLYFYWYRQILGQKVEFLVSFYNNEISEKSEIFDDQFSVERPDGSNFTLKIRSTKLEDSAMYFCASKGSDYGYTFGSGTRLTVV.

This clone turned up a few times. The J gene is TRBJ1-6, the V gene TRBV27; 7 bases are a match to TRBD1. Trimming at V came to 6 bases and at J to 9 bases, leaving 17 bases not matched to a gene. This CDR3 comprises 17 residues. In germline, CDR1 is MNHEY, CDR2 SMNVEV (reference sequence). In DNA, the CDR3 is TGTGCCAGCAGGATTCTTTTAAATGACAGGGAAGGTTCACCCCTCCACTTT. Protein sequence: CASRILLNDREGSPLHF.

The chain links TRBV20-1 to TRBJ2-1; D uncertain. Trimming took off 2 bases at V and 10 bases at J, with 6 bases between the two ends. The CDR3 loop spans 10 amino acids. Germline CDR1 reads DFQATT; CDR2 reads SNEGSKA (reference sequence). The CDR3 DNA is TGCAGTGCTAGAAAAATAGAGCAGTTCTTC. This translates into CSARKIEQFF.

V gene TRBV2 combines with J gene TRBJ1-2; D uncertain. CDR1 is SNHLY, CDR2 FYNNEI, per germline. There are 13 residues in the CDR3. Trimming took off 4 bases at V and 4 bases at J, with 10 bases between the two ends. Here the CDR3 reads CASSGRRSYGYTF. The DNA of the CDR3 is TGTGCCAGCAGTGGGAGACGGTCCTATGGCTACACCTTC. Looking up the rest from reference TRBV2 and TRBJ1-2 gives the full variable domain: EPEVTQTPSHQVTQMGQEVILRCVPISNHLYFYWYRQILGQKVEFLVSFYNNEISEKSEIFDDQFSVERPDGSNFTLKIRSTKLEDSAMYFCASSGRRSYGYTFGSGTRLTVV.